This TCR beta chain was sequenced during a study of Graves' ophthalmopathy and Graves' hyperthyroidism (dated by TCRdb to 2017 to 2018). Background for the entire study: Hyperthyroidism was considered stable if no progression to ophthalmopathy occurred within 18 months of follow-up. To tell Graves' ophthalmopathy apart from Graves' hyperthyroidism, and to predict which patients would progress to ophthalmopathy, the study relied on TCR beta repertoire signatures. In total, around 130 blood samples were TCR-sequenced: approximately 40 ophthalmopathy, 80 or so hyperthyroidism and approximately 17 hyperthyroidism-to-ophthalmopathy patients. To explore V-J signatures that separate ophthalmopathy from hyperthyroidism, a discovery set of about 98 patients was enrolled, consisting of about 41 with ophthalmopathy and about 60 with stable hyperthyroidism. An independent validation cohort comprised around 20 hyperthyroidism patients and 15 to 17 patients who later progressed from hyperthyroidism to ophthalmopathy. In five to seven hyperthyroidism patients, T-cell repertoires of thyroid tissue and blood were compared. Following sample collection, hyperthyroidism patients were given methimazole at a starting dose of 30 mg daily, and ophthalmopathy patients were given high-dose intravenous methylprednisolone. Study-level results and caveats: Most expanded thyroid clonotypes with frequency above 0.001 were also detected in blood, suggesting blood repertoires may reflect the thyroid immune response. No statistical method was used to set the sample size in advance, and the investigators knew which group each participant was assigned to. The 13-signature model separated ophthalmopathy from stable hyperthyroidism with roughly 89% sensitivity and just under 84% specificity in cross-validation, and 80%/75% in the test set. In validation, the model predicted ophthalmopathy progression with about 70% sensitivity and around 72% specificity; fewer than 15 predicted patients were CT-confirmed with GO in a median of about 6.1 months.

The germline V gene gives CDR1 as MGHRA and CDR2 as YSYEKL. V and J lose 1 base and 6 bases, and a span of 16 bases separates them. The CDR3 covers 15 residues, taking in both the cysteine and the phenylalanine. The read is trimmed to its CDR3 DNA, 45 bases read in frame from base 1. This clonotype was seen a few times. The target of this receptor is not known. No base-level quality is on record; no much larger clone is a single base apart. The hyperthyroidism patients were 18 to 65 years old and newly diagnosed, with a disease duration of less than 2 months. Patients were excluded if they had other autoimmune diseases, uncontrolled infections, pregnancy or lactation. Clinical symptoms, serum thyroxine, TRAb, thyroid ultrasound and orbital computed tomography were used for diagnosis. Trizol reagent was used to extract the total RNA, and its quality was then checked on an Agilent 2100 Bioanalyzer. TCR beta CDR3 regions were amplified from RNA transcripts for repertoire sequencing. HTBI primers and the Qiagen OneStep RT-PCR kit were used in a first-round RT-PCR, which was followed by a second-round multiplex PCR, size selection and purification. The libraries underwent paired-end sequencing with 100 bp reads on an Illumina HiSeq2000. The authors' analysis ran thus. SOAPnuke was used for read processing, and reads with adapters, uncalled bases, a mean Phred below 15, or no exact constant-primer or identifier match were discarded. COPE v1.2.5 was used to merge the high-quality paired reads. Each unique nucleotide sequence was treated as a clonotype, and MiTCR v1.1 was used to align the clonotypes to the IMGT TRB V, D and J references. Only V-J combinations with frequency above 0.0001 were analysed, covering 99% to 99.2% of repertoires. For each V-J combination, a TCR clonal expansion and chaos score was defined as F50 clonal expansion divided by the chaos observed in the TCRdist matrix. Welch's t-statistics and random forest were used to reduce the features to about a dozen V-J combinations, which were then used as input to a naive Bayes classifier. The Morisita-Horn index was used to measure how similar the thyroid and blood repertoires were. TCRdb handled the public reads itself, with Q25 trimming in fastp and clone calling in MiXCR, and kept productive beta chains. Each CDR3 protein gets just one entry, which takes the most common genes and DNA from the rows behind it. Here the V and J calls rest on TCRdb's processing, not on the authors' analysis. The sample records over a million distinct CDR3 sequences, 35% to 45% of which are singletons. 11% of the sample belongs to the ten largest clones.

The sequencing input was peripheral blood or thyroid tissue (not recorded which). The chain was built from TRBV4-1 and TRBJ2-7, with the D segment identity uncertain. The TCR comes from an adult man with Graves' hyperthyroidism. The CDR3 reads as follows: CASSQVTTSRSEQYF. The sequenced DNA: TGCGCCAGCAGCCAAGTCACTACTTCCCGAAGCGAGCAGTACTTC.